The sequence of this TCR beta chain was determined in a study of T-cell memory formation after mild COVID-19 (dated by TCRdb to the early 2020s). Study-wide context: Most TCR sequence clusters were specific to one of the two donors. The cohort was made up of two young adult volunteers, one female and one male, who were previously healthy. T-cell clones expanding and contracting after mild COVID-19 in two donors were tracked by longitudinal TCRalpha and TCRbeta repertoire sequencing.

General conclusions and limits of the study: Contracting CD4+ clones were located mainly in the CM and EM memory subsets, whereas CD8+ clones were found to be enriched in EMRA. The study covered only a couple of mild cases, and larger cohorts including severe cases with pre-infection samples were considered necessary. Whether the second-wave clones peaking on day 37 were SARS-CoV-2 specific was not confirmed. Balanced CD4/CD8 phenotypes were observed for clones contracting from day 15 to 85, whereas a bias towards CD4+ was observed for a second wave of clones expanding from day 15 to 37. The detection of some responding clones in pre-infection memory suggests that pre-existing cross-reactive memory T cells joined the SARS-CoV-2 response.

The listed sequencing device is Illumina NovaSeq 6000. cDNA libraries for TCRalpha and TCRbeta were prepared by 5'RACE using constant-segment primers, with sample barcodes and unique molecular identifiers added. Trizol reagent was used to extract RNA from every sample. Libraries were amplified in two PCR steps, with a second sample barcode and Illumina TruSeq adapters added in the second step. Sequencing of the libraries was done on an Illumina NovaSeq, producing 2 x 150 bp paired-end reads. Processing in the source paper ran as follows. The reads were demultiplexed and collapsed into UMI-guided consensus sequences using migec v1.2.7. With mixcr v2.1.11, UMI consensuses were aligned to TRA and TRB V and J templates and assembled into clonotypes. Clonotypes were classified as expanded or contracted when called significant by both edgeR and NoisET, with noise models trained on biological replicates. For edgeR calls, a false discovery rate-adjusted p below 0.01 and a log2 fold-change threshold of 1 were applied. As an exploratory analysis of dynamics, max-normalized trajectories of the 1000 most abundant clonotypes were examined with PCA combined with hierarchical clustering. Each responding clone was given a CD4 or CD8 phenotype based on the CD4+ and CD8+ repertoires, which had been sequenced separately. TCRdb reprocessing: public reads trimmed at Q25 with fastp, clones called with MiXCR, in-frame beta chains kept. Entries that share a CDR3 protein sequence are merged under the most common genes and DNA. Clone size and V and J calls follow TCRdb, not the original study. The sample contains more than 400,000 distinct CDR3 sequences, around a sixth of them found a single time. The ten most abundant clones make up around 12% of the sample.

PBMCs were isolated by Ficoll-Paque density gradient centrifugation. The table lists this clonotype with a few counts. Its antigen has not been determined. Nothing much larger sits one base from this clone, and base qualities are not available. From a lookup of the germline V gene (reference sequence), CDR1 and CDR2 are SGHNT and YYREEE. Measured from the cysteine to the phenylalanine, the CDR3 is 11 residues long. Here the CDR3 DNA is all that survives: 33 bases in frame from base 1. V loses 4 bases, J loses 4 bases, and the germline ends lie 5 bases apart. The sample consisted of PBMCs or a T cell subset sorted from them (not recorded which). The V and J genes are TRBV5-4 and TRBJ1-2; no D gene can be assigned with confidence. The receptor was isolated from an adult woman who had mild COVID-19 (a few samples of this study predate the infection). The sample titles of this study are shuffled in the database, so cell type and time point are left out; the donor was told from shared clones. CDR3 region: CASSRSYGYTF. Here is the DNA: TGTGCCAGCAGCCGCAGCTATGGCTACACCTTC. The full variable domain, with segments outside the CDR3 supplied by the reference TRBV5-4 and TRBJ1-2 proteins, appears as ETGVTQSPTHLIKTRGQQVTLRCSSQSGHNTVSWYQQALGQGPQFIFQYYREEENGRGNFPPRFSGLQFPNYSSELNVNALELDDSALYLCASSRSYGYTFGSGTRLTVV.